A single sample is the source of the 25 T cell receptor beta chains below, sequenced in a study of T cells in Graves' hyperthyroidism and ophthalmopathy. Amplified regions were TCR beta CDR3 sequences from RNA transcripts. Primed by the HTBI set, a first-round RT-PCR was run on the TCR CDR3. TCRdb re-called the multiplex PCR reads with MiXCR, one entry per CDR3 protein. The sample gives 400,000 to 550,000 distinct CDR3 sequences, roughly 25% of which show up once; approximately 10% is in the top ten. The sample comprised blood. The receptors come from a woman in her 30s with Graves' ophthalmopathy.

This clonotype was detected ten times or more. The chain couples TRBV7-9 to TRBJ1-5; D is unclear. Per the germline V gene, CDR1 is SEHNR and CDR2 is FQNEAQ (reference sequence). CDR3 size: 13 residues. V lost 5 bases, J lost 7 bases, and 12 bases lay in between. The CDR3 DNA reads TGTGCCAGCAGCCCAACATTGGAGCAGCCCCAGCATTTT. Translating it yields CASSPTLEQPQHF.

This clonotype was observed a handful of times. The CDR3 is CSARDTLGRGRETQYF. CDR3 DNA sequence: TGCAGTGCTAGAGATACCCTGGGCAGGGGAAGAGAGACCCAGTACTTC. The chain is built from TRBV20-1 and TRBJ2-5, with D possibly matching TRBD1 (6 bases). Germline lookup yields CDR1 DFQATT and CDR2 SNEGSKA (reference sequence). V lost 0 bases to trimming and J lost 4 bases, with 18 bases between them. The CDR3 sequence is 16 residues long.

In this sample, this clonotype turned up a few times. CDR3 coding DNA: TGTGCCAGCAGTTTTCAGGACGGTAGCAATCAGCCCCAGCATTTT. It yields the protein CASSFQDGSNQPQHF. V gene TRBV12-3 or TRBV12-4 combines with J gene TRBJ1-5; D ambiguous. The CDR3 has 15 residues. V was cut by 3 bases and J by 0 bases, with 9 bases left in between.

This clonotype was picked up many times. The rearrangement joins TRBV5-1 to TRBJ1-1, with D hard to call. Trimming removed 5 bases from V and 6 bases from J, with 2 bases in between. This CDR3 contains 9 residues. Germline lookup yields CDR1 SGHRS and CDR2 YFSETQ. The CDR3 bases are TGCGCCAGCAGTCCTGAAGCTTTCTTT. Protein sequence: CASSPEAFF.

This clonotype was counted ten times or more. CDR3 loop: CASSAGQGMIYEQYF. In DNA, the CDR3 is TGTGCCAGTAGTGCGGGACAGGGGATGATTTACGAGCAGTACTTC. This chain joins TRBV19 and TRBJ2-7, with TRBD1 matching 10 bases. J was trimmed by 4 bases and V by 5 bases; bases with no gene match: 8. Germline V CDR1 and CDR2: LNHDA, SQIVND (reference sequence). The CDR3 sequence is 15 residues long. Drawing the rest from reference TRBV19 and TRBJ2-7, the complete variable domain is DGGITQSPKYLFRKEGQNVTLSCEQNLNHDAMYWYRQDPGQGLRLIYYSQIVNDFQKGDIAEGYSVSREKKESFPLTVTSAQKNPTAFYLCASSAGQGMIYEQYFGPGTRLTVT.

The chain has TRBV5-1 and TRBJ1-3, with D uncertain. V lost 4 bases and J 3 bases, leaving 11 bases between the germline ends. Germline V gene lookup returns CDR1 SGHRS and CDR2 YFSETQ. The CDR3 extends over 14 amino acids. This CDR3 reads CASSPTAGGNTIYF. The CDR3 DNA sequence: TGCGCCAGCAGCCCTACCGCGGGTGGAAACACCATATATTTT.

The J gene is TRBJ2-5, the V gene TRBV7-2, with D unresolved. Trimming took 1 base from V and 5 from J, leaving 14 bases between them. The CDR3 has 15 amino acids. Looked up from germline, CDR1 is SGHTA and CDR2 is FQGNSA. The CDR3 region has the DNA TGTGCCAGCAGCTTAGAAGTTGTCAGGTTGGAGACCCAGTACTTC. The encoded protein is CASSLEVVRLETQYF.

The chain employs TRBV6-1 and TRBJ2-7, with TRBD2 matching over 7 bases. V shed 7 bases and J 4 bases; nucleotides not matched to a gene: 7. The CDR3 sequence is 13 residues long. Germline values: CDR1 MNHNS, CDR2 SASEGT. CDR3 DNA: TGTGCCAGCACCCTGGGACTACGGTACGAGCAGTACTTC. Its translation: CASTLGLRYEQYF.

The CDR3 DNA reads TGTGCCAGCAGTGTCCACACAGCGAACACCGGGGAGCTGTTTTTT. Translated: CASSVHTANTGELFF. The chain combines TRBV12-3 or TRBV12-4 with TRBJ2-2; D remains unclear. V gave up 5 bases and J gave up 0 bases, with 10 bases separating them. There are 15 residues in the CDR3.

This clonotype was counted ten times or more. The chain combines TRBV6-2 or TRBV6-3 with TRBJ1-1; the D is unclear. The germline V gene has CDR1 MNHEY and CDR2 SVGEGT. The V and J ends lost 2 bases and 4 bases respectively, with 8 bases between them. CDR3 size: 13 residues. CDR3 DNA sequence: TGTGCCAGCAGTTACGAGAGAGCCACTGAAGCTTTCTTT. Protein sequence: CASSYERATEAFF.

This clonotype was seen repeatedly, ten times or more. The chain joins TRBV28 to TRBJ1-1; no clear D. The V end lost 7 bases, the J end lost 8 bases, and 11 bases lay between the germline ends. Germline CDR1 and CDR2: MDHEN and SYDVKM. The CDR3 is made up of 11 amino acids. CDR3 in amino acids: CASTLGLEAFF. In nucleotides, the CDR3 is TGTGCCAGCACGCTGGGGTTAGAAGCTTTCTTT.

This clonotype was detected ten times or more. V usage is TRBV7-9 and J usage is TRBJ1-2; D perhaps matches TRBD1 (6 bases). V lost 4 bases and J 10 bases, leaving 13 bases between the germline ends. Germline V lookup: CDR1 SEHNR, CDR2 FQNEAQ (reference sequence). This CDR3 region has 12 residues. CDR3 sequence reads: CASSSGAPDYTF. CDR3 bases: TGTGCCAGCAGCTCAGGGGCGCCGGACTACACCTTC.

This sequence joins TRBV28 and TRBJ1-1; TRBD1 agrees at 8 bases. The CDR3 has 17 amino acids. V lost 2 bases, J lost 4 bases, and 12 bases stayed unmatched. Germline CDR1 MDHEN, CDR2 SYDVKM. In DNA, the CDR3 is TGTGCCAGCAGTTTAAACACAGGGGGGGCCGGGAGCACTGAAGCTTTCTTT. This encodes CASSLNTGGAGSTEAFF.

J is TRBJ1-1 and V is TRBV7-9; D is unclear. The length of the CDR3 is 12 residues. Germline V gene data show CDR1 as SEHNR and CDR2 as FQNEAQ (reference sequence). Trimming left V 3 bases short and J 5 bases short, with 7 bases between. The CDR3 region is CASSFSETEAFF. CDR3 bases: TGTGCCAGCAGCTTCTCGGAGACTGAAGCTTTCTTT.

The CDR3 DNA sequence: TGTGCCAGCAGTATGGGACAGATCTCCTACGAGCAGTACTTC. It is translated as CASSMGQISYEQYF. The chain combines TRBV25-1 with TRBJ2-7, with 7 positions matching TRBD1. Per germline, CDR1 MGHDK and CDR2 SYGVNS. This CDR3 contains 14 residues. V was pared by 5 bases and J by 0 bases, with 4 bases of the junction left unmatched.

The gene calls are TRBV20-1 and TRBJ2-5, with 15 nucleotides matching TRBD2. The CDR3 spans 17 residues. Losses at the gene ends were 2 bases for V and 6 bases for J; bases not matched to a gene: 10. Germline assignment: CDR1 DFQATT and CDR2 SNEGSKA (reference sequence). CDR3 loop: CSARNTGTSGRRQTQYF. The CDR3 DNA reads as TGCAGTGCTAGAAACACCGGGACTAGCGGGAGGCGGCAGACCCAGTACTTC.

At least ten counts were recorded for this clonotype. The chain carries TRBV18 and TRBJ1-1, with no clear D. V was shortened by 3 bases and J by 10 bases, with 18 bases between the two germline ends. Per germline, CDR1 KGHSH and CDR2 LQKENI. The CDR3 is 14 residues long. CDR3 residues: CASSPLRFTEVAFF. CDR3 DNA sequence: TGTGCCAGCTCACCCCTACGTTTCACAGAGGTAGCTTTCTTT.

This clonotype was seen ten or more times. This chain uses TRBV6-2 or TRBV6-3 with TRBJ2-3; 14 bases agree with TRBD2. Germline loops: CDR1 MNHEY, CDR2 SVGEGT. Trimming cost V 8 bases and J 3 bases; bases outside gene matches: 4. The CDR3 consists of 15 residues. The CDR3 sequence: CASHRLAGGTDTQYF. In DNA, the CDR3 is TGTGCCAGCCATCGACTAGCGGGGGGGACAGATACGCAGTATTTT.

This clonotype appeared many times. A much larger clone differs from this one at a single base, so this may be a read error. This sequence joins TRBV7-9 and TRBJ2-5; tentatively, D is TRBD1 (6 bases). The CDR3 extends over 13 amino acids. Trimming cost V 5 bases and J 2 bases, with 9 bases left between them. In germline, CDR1 is SEHNR, CDR2 FQNEAQ (reference sequence). CDR3 bases: TGTGCCAGCAGCCGAGGACAGCAAGAGACCCAGTACTTC. This encodes CASSRGQQETQYF.

This rearrangement joins TRBV13 to TRBJ1-1; 8 nucleotides match TRBD1. Germline CDR1 and CDR2: PRHDT and FYEKMQ (reference sequence). J gave up 1 base and V 7 bases, and 14 bases lay outside the gene matches. The CDR3 is 17 residues long. DNA of the CDR3: TGTGCCAGCAAACCGGGGGCAGGGGGCCCGGGGAACACTGAAGCTTTCTTT. This translates into CASKPGAGGPGNTEAFF.

On this clonotype itself: This may stem from a read error, because a much larger clone lies one nucleotide away. The V gene is TRBV4-2, the J gene TRBJ2-5, with TRBD2 matching over 7 bases. The germline gives CDR1 LGHNA, CDR2 YNFKEQ. The CDR3 covers 17 residues. V trimming: 1 base; J trimming: 4 bases; junction bases outside the gene matches: 12. Written as DNA, the CDR3 is TGTGCCAGCAGCCAAGCAGATCTAGTGGGGGGGGGAGAGACCCAGTACTTC. It codes for CASSQADLVGGGETQYF.

This clonotype was counted between two and nine times. The chain uses TRBV6-1 and TRBJ1-1, with D hard to call. The CDR3 covers 13 residues. Germline V gene data show CDR1 as MNHNS and CDR2 as SASEGT. V was trimmed by 4 bases and J by 3 bases, leaving 9 bases between them. The CDR3 nucleotides are TGTGCCAGCAGTGTTGAACAGTACACTGAAGCTTTCTTT. Amino acid sequence: CASSVEQYTEAFF.

This clonotype was recorded at least ten times. The chain employs TRBV6-1 and TRBJ1-2, with 7 bases aligning to TRBD1. CDR3 length: 16 amino acids. CDR1 MNHNS and CDR2 SASEGT come from the germline V gene. V shed 6 bases and J 0 bases; nucleotides not matched to a gene: 10. As DNA, the CDR3 is TGTGCCAGCAGCTTTCGGACAGGCCGAGCTAACTATGGCTACACCTTC. Translating it yields CASSFRTGRANYGYTF.

This clonotype was observed at least ten times. J is TRBJ2-2 and V is TRBV11-1; the D is unclear. Germline lookup yields CDR1 SGHAT and CDR2 FQDESV (reference sequence). V was cut by 0 bases and J by 8 bases, with 13 bases left in between. This CDR3 is 15 amino acids long. The CDR3 loop reads CASSLAQMYPGELFF. The CDR3 coding sequence is TGTGCCAGCAGCTTAGCACAGATGTATCCTGGGGAGCTGTTTTTT.

The rearrangement links TRBV5-1 to TRBJ2-7; 7 bases map to TRBD2. V trimming: 2 bases; J trimming: 3 bases; junction bases outside the gene matches: 8. CDR3 length: 15 amino acids. Germline V gene sequence: CDR1 SGHRS, CDR2 YFSETQ. The CDR3 DNA sequence: TGCGCCAGCAGCTTAACTCCGGGGGGTTACTACGAGCAGTACTTC. Translation gives CASSLTPGGYYEQYF. Looking up the rest from reference TRBV5-1 and TRBJ2-7 gives the full variable domain: KAGVTQTPRYLIKTRGQQVTLSCSPISGHRSVSWYQQTPGQGLQFLFEYFSETQRNKGNFPGRFSGRQFSNSRSEMNVSTLELGDSALYLCASSLTPGGYYEQYFGPGTRLTVT.